This paragraph reports one TCR beta chain. Its antigen is not identified. The record originates from a study of T-cell reconstitution after alpha-beta-depleted transplantation in children. Regarding the study as a whole: Newly produced T cells mostly provided counts and TCRbeta diversity after one year, as hyperexpanded clones declined.

Unique molecular identifiers were used in preparing the TCRbeta library. TCRdb re-called the PCR reads with MiXCR, one entry per CDR3 protein. The table has about 600,000 distinct CDR3 sequences, 10% to 15% seen once. Germline V gene lookup returns CDR1 SQVTM and CDR2 ANQGSEA. The CDR3 extends over 13 amino acids. V lost 8 bases, J lost 2 bases, and 7 bases stayed unmatched. The chain carries TRBV29-1 and TRBJ2-7; 9 positions match TRBD2. Sequenced here: PBMCs, mostly from graft donor cells, sampled 360 days after TCRalphabeta/CD19-depleted stem cell transplant. This TCR was recovered from a male patient younger than 18 who had a stem cell transplant for acute myeloid leukemia, so the T cells may come from the graft donor. The CDR3 DNA reads as TGCAGCTTCTGTGGACTAGCGCCCTACGAGCAGTACTTC. Translated, it gives CSFCGLAPYEQYF.